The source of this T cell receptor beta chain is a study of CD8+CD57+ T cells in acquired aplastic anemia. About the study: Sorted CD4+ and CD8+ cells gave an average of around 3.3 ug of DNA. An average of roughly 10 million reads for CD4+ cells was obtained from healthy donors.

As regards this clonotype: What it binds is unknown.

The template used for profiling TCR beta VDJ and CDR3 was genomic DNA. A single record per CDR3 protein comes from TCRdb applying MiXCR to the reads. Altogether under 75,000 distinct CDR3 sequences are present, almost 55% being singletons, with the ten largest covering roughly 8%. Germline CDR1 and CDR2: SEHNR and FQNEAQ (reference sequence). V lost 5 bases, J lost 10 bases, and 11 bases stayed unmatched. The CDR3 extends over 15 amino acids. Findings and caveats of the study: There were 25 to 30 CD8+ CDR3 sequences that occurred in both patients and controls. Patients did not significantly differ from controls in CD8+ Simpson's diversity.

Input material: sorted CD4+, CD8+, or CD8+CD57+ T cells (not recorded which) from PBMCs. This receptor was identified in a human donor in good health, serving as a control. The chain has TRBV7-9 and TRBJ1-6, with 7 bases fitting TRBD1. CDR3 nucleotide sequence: TGTGCCAGCAGCCGAGCAGGACAGGTTACCTCACCCCTCCACTTT. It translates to CASSRAGQVTSPLHF.